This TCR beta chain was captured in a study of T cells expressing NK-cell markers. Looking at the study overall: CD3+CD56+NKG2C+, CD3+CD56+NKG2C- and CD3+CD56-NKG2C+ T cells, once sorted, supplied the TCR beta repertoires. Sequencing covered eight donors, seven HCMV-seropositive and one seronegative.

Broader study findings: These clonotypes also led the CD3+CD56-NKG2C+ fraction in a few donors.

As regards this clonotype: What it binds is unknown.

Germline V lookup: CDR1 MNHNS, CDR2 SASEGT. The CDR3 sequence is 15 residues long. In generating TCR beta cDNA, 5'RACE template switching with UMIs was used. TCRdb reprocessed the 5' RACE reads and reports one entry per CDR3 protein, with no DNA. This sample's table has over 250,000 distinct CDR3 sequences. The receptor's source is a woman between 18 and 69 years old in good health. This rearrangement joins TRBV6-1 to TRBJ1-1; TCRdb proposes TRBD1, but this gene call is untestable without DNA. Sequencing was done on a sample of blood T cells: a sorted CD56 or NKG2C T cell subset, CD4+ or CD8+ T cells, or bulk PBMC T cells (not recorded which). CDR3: CASTQDRRGVTEAFF.